This is a list of T cell receptor beta chains from one sample in a study of human thymus T cells. TCRdb keeps only in-frame clones here, not all; method: immunoSEQ multiplex PCR. The table lists some 80,000 clones, 95% to 98% of them singletons. What was sequenced was thymus tissue. All receptors come from a boy under two years old with a congenital heart defect but otherwise immunologically healthy. The CDR3 runs from the conserved cysteine through the conserved F or W. Fields, in order: CDR3 protein, CDR3 DNA, clone size, D gene, CDR3 length, J gene, V gene. A D gene is named only where the DNA matches it firmly. Size is stated for part of the rows, as once, few or many counts, or as a class when the clone is expanded.

CDR3 protein: CASSLSLLTGLNYGYTF
CDR3 DNA: TGTGCCAGCAGCTTATCCCTACTGACAGGACTAAACTATGGCTACACCTTC
clone size: NA
D gene: NA
CDR3 length: 17
J gene: TRBJ1-2
V gene: TRBV7-2

CDR3 protein: CASSQEGTDARKNTEAFF
CDR3 DNA: TGCGCCAGCAGCCAAGAAGGGACAGACGCCCGGAAGAACACTGAAGCTTTCTTT
clone size: NA
D gene: TRBD1
CDR3 length: 18
J gene: TRBJ1-1
V gene: TRBV4-3

CDR3 protein: CASFRDSYQPQHF
CDR3 DNA: TGTGCCAGCTTCCGGGACAGCTATCAGCCCCAGCATTTT
clone size: NA
D gene: NA
CDR3 length: 13
J gene: TRBJ1-5
V gene: TRBV21-1

CDR3 protein: CASSRQDWSNEQFF
CDR3 DNA: TGTGCCAGCTCAAGACAGGACTGGAGCAATGAGCAGTTCTTC
clone size: NA
D gene: NA
CDR3 length: 14
J gene: TRBJ2-1
V gene: TRBV18

CDR3 protein: CASSGAGNTDTQYF
CDR3 DNA: TGTGCCAGCAGTGGGGCAGGGAACACAGATACGCAGTATTTT
clone size: NA
D gene: NA
CDR3 length: 14
J gene: TRBJ2-3
V gene: TRBV25-1

CDR3 protein: CASTPLDDFPYF
CDR3 DNA: TGCGCCAGCACACCCCTCGACGATTTCCCGTACTTC
clone size: NA
D gene: NA
CDR3 length: 12
J gene: TRBJ2-7
V gene: TRBV10-2

CDR3 protein: CASSLVGTGEYNEQFF
CDR3 DNA: TGCGCCAGCAGCTTGGTTGGGACAGGGGAGTACAATGAGCAGTTCTTC
clone size: NA
D gene: TRBD1
CDR3 length: 16
J gene: TRBJ2-1
V gene: TRBV5-1

CDR3 protein: CASSLGSRQGAKNIQYF
CDR3 DNA: TGTGCCAGCAGCTTAGGGTCCCGACAGGGGGCCAAAAACATTCAGTACTTC
clone size: NA
D gene: TRBD1
CDR3 length: 17
J gene: TRBJ2-4
V gene: TRBV7-9

CDR3 protein: CSVRGTYEQFF
CDR3 DNA: TGCAGTGTCCGCGGGACGTACGAGCAGTTCTTC
clone size: once
D gene: NA
CDR3 length: 11
J gene: TRBJ2-1
V gene: TRBV20-1

CDR3 protein: CASRGRGTYGYTF
CDR3 DNA: TGCGCCAGCAGGGGCCGGGGGACCTATGGCTACACCTTC
clone size: NA
D gene: NA
CDR3 length: 13
J gene: TRBJ1-2
V gene: TRBV4-1

CDR3 protein: CSAMTGNLNTEAFF
CDR3 DNA: TGCAGCGCCATGACAGGGAACCTGAACACTGAAGCTTTCTTT
clone size: NA
D gene: TRBD1
CDR3 length: 14
J gene: TRBJ1-1
V gene: TRBV29-1

CDR3 protein: CASSLHLKQGTMNNEQFF
CDR3 DNA: TGTGCCAGCAGTTTACACCTAAAACAGGGAACCATGAACAATGAGCAGTTCTTC
clone size: NA
D gene: NA
CDR3 length: 18
J gene: TRBJ2-1
V gene: TRBV27

CDR3 protein: CASSQVELERDRVWGSNQPQHF
CDR3 DNA: TGTGCCAGCAGCCAAGTTGAACTCGAACGCGACAGGGTCTGGGGTAGCAATCAGCCCCAGCATTTT
clone size: NA
D gene: TRBD1
CDR3 length: 22
J gene: TRBJ1-5
V gene: TRBV4-2

CDR3 protein: CASSFGTRASYGYTF
CDR3 DNA: TGTGCCAGCAGCTTCGGGACGCGGGCCTCCTATGGCTACACCTTC
clone size: NA
D gene: NA
CDR3 length: 15
J gene: TRBJ1-2
V gene: TRBV5-4

CDR3 protein: CASTLVFGHHYGYTF
CDR3 DNA: TGTGCCAGCACCCTAGTTTTCGGGCACCACTATGGCTACACCTTC
clone size: NA
D gene: NA
CDR3 length: 15
J gene: TRBJ1-2
V gene: TRBV6-5

CDR3 protein: CASSSPAAATDTQYF
CDR3 DNA: TGCGCCAGCAGCTCTCCGGCGGCCGCCACAGATACGCAGTATTTT
clone size: once
D gene: NA
CDR3 length: 15
J gene: TRBJ2-3
V gene: TRBV5-1

CDR3 protein: CASSYPDSEQFF
CDR3 DNA: TGTGCCAGCAGCTACCCGGATAGTGAGCAGTTCTTC
clone size: NA
D gene: NA
CDR3 length: 12
J gene: TRBJ2-1
V gene: TRBV7-2

CDR3 protein: CASSLVPRTSGGSPLPSRTQYF
CDR3 DNA: TGCGCCAGCAGCTTGGTCCCTAGGACTAGCGGGGGATCCCCGCTGCCTTCTAGGACCCAGTACTTC
clone size: NA
D gene: TRBD2
CDR3 length: 22
J gene: TRBJ2-5
V gene: TRBV5-1

CDR3 protein: CASSQPHGTGRETQYF
CDR3 DNA: TGTGCCAGCAGCCAACCCCATGGGACAGGGAGGGAGACCCAGTACTTC
clone size: NA
D gene: TRBD1
CDR3 length: 16
J gene: TRBJ2-5
V gene: TRBV14

CDR3 protein: CASSPEAFF
CDR3 DNA: TGTGCCAGCAGCCCCGAAGCTTTCTTT
clone size: NA
D gene: NA
CDR3 length: 9
J gene: TRBJ1-1
V gene: TRBV7-6

CDR3 protein: CASSDRGYNEQFF
CDR3 DNA: TGTGCCAGCAGTGACAGGGGTTACAATGAGCAGTTCTTC
clone size: NA
D gene: NA
CDR3 length: 13
J gene: TRBJ2-1
V gene: TRBV6-1

CDR3 protein: CAWRSPIPRDTQYF
CDR3 DNA: TGTGCCTGGAGGAGCCCGATCCCCCGTGATACGCAGTATTTT
clone size: NA
D gene: NA
CDR3 length: 14
J gene: TRBJ2-3
V gene: TRBV30

CDR3 protein: CSPRRDTQYF
CDR3 DNA: TGCAGTCCTCGCCGGGATACGCAGTATTTT
clone size: NA
D gene: NA
CDR3 length: 10
J gene: TRBJ2-3
V gene: TRBV20-1

CDR3 protein: CASSQDRPQEGEKLFF
CDR3 DNA: TGCGCCAGCAGCCAAGATCGTCCCCAAGAGGGTGAAAAACTGTTTTTT
clone size: NA
D gene: NA
CDR3 length: 16
J gene: TRBJ1-4
V gene: TRBV4-1

CDR3 protein: CASSLEDDPYEQYF
CDR3 DNA: TGTGCCAGCAGCTTAGAAGACGATCCCTACGAGCAGTACTTC
clone size: NA
D gene: NA
CDR3 length: 14
J gene: TRBJ2-7
V gene: TRBV13

CDR3 protein: CASSPAPRTEAFF
CDR3 DNA: TGTGCCAGTAGTCCCGCCCCACGGACTGAAGCTTTCTTT
clone size: once
D gene: NA
CDR3 length: 13
J gene: TRBJ1-1
V gene: TRBV19

CDR3 protein: CASTIPGGQETQYF
CDR3 DNA: TGTGCCAGCACTATACCGGGCGGACAAGAGACCCAGTACTTC
clone size: NA
D gene: NA
CDR3 length: 14
J gene: TRBJ2-5
V gene: TRBV6-6

CDR3 protein: CASRSRGETDTQYF
CDR3 DNA: TGCGCCAGCAGGAGTAGGGGGGAGACAGATACGCAGTATTTT
clone size: NA
D gene: NA
CDR3 length: 14
J gene: TRBJ2-3
V gene: TRBV5-1

CDR3 protein: CASSRWFPPLTNTEAFF
CDR3 DNA: TGTGCCAGCTCACGATGGTTTCCACCTTTAACGAACACTGAAGCTTTCTTT
clone size: NA
D gene: NA
CDR3 length: 17
J gene: TRBJ1-1
V gene: TRBV18

CDR3 protein: CASSLSRRGLNYGYTF
CDR3 DNA: TGTGCCAGCAGTTTATCCCGCAGGGGACTTAACTATGGCTACACCTTC
clone size: NA
D gene: NA
CDR3 length: 16
J gene: TRBJ1-2
V gene: TRBV27

CDR3 protein: CASSPGTGFDYEQYF
CDR3 DNA: TGTGCCAGCAGCCCTGGGACAGGGTTTGATTACGAGCAGTACTTC
clone size: NA
D gene: TRBD1
CDR3 length: 15
J gene: TRBJ2-7
V gene: TRBV11-2

CDR3 protein: CASSPGQRVPGPGPGQYF
CDR3 DNA: TGTGCCAGCTCACCTGGGCAGCGCGTCCCCGGTCCCGGCCCCGGGCAGTACTTC
clone size: NA
D gene: NA
CDR3 length: 18
J gene: TRBJ2-7
V gene: TRBV18

CDR3 protein: CASSSRLGADTQYF
CDR3 DNA: TGTGCCAGCAGTTCCCGACTAGGGGCAGATACGCAGTATTTT
clone size: NA
D gene: NA
CDR3 length: 14
J gene: TRBJ2-3
V gene: TRBV28

CDR3 protein: CASRTAGGRSDTQYF
CDR3 DNA: TGTGCCAGTAGGACCGCGGGGGGGAGGTCGGATACGCAGTATTTT
clone size: NA
D gene: TRBD2
CDR3 length: 15
J gene: TRBJ2-3
V gene: TRBV19

CDR3 protein: CASSLRVPEGQGARVMNTEAFF
CDR3 DNA: TGTGCCAGCAGTTTAAGGGTCCCGGAGGGACAGGGGGCAAGGGTGATGAACACTGAAGCTTTCTTT
clone size: NA
D gene: TRBD1
CDR3 length: 22
J gene: TRBJ1-1
V gene: TRBV27

CDR3 protein: CASSIASGGGGELFF
CDR3 DNA: TGTGCCAGTAGTATAGCTTCGGGAGGCGGCGGGGAGCTGTTTTTT
clone size: NA
D gene: TRBD2
CDR3 length: 15
J gene: TRBJ2-2
V gene: TRBV19

CDR3 protein: CASSHSIDTQYF
CDR3 DNA: TGCGCCAGCAGCCACTCTATAGATACGCAGTATTTT
clone size: NA
D gene: NA
CDR3 length: 12
J gene: TRBJ2-3
V gene: TRBV5-1

CDR3 protein: CAKQGAGETQYF
CDR3 DNA: TGTGCCAAACAGGGGGCAGGAGAGACCCAGTACTTC
clone size: NA
D gene: TRBD1
CDR3 length: 12
J gene: TRBJ2-5
V gene: TRBV19

CDR3 protein: CASSSPRSIGGYTF
CDR3 DNA: TGTGCCAGCAGCTCCCCCCGAAGTATTGGTGGCTACACCTTC
clone size: NA
D gene: NA
CDR3 length: 14
J gene: TRBJ1-2
V gene: TRBV7-2

CDR3 protein: CASAFSPFVGGNQPQHF
CDR3 DNA: TGTGCTAGTGCCTTTTCCCCCTTCGTCGGTGGTAACCAGCCCCAGCATTTT
clone size: NA
D gene: NA
CDR3 length: 17
J gene: TRBJ1-5
V gene: TRBV12-5

CDR3 protein: CASSLGTVSYNEQFF
CDR3 DNA: TGTGCCAGCAGCTTAGGGACGGTATCCTACAATGAGCAGTTCTTC
clone size: NA
D gene: NA
CDR3 length: 15
J gene: TRBJ2-1
V gene: TRBV7-6

CDR3 protein: CASSQSKDQPQHF
CDR3 DNA: TGTGCCAGCAGCCAAAGCAAGGATCAGCCCCAGCATTTT
clone size: NA
D gene: NA
CDR3 length: 13
J gene: TRBJ1-5
V gene: TRBV4-2